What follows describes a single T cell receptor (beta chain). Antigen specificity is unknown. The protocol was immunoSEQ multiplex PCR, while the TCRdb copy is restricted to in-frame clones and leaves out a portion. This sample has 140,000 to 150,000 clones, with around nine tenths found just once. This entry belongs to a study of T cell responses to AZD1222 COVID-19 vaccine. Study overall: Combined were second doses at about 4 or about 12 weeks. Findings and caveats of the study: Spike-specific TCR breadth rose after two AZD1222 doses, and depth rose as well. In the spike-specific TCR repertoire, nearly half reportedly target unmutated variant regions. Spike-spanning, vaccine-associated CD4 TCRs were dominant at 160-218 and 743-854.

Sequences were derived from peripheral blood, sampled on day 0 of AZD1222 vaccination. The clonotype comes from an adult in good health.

The CDR3: CASSLDYSDNEQFF. The CDR3 region has the DNA TGTGCCAGCAGCTTGGACTATTCAGACAATGAGCAGTTCTTC. This sequence joins TRBV5-6 and TRBJ2-1; no reliable D call. Deletions cut 0 bases from V and 5 bases from J, with 9 bases between. The germline CDR1 and CDR2 sequences are SGHDT and YYEEEE. The CDR3 spans 14 residues.